The T cell receptor (beta chain) under discussion was sequenced for a study of T cells after posttransplantation cyclophosphamide. The CDR3 totals 15 residues. Germline V gives CDR1 MNHNS, CDR2 SASEGT. V lost 8 bases and J lost 1, with 17 bases in between. Ten or more counts support this clone. TCRdb's copy holds only in-frame clones and misses some; the assay was immunoSEQ multiplex PCR. The sample lists over 25,000 clones, none appearing once, the ten largest making up approximately 1.5%. Sequencing was carried out using PBMCs. This chain links TRBV6-1 with TRBJ1-1; a possible D gene is TRBD1 (6 bases). This receptor was taken from a man aged 45-65 years in good health, CMV-negative, and a related stem cell transplant donor. CDR3 nucleotides: TGTGCCAGCTCCGCGGGGGCAGCGAGGAACACTGAAGCTTTCTTT. Amino acids: CASSAGAARNTEAFF.